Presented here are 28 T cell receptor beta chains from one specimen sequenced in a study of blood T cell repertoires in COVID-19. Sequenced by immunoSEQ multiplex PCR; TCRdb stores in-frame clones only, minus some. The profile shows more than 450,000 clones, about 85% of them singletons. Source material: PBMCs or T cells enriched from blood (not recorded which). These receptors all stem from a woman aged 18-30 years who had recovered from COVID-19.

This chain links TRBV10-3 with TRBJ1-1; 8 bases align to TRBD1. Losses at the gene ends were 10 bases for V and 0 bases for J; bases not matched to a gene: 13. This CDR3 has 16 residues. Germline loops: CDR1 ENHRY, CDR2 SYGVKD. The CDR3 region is CATVGSRTGLNTEAFF. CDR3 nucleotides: TGTGCCACCGTGGGATCCAGGACAGGGCTGAACACTGAAGCTTTCTTT.

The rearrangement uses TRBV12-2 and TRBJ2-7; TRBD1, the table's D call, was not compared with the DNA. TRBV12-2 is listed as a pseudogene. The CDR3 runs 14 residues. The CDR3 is CASRLNFRVHEQYF. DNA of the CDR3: TGTGCAAGTCGCTTGAATTTCAGGGTCCACGAGCAGTACTTC.

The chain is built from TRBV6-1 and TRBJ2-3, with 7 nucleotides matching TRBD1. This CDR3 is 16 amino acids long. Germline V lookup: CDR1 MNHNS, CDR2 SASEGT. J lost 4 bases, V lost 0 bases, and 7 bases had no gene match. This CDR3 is CASSEAGRGSADTQYF. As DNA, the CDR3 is TGTGCCAGCAGTGAAGCGGGCAGGGGGTCGGCAGATACGCAGTATTTT.

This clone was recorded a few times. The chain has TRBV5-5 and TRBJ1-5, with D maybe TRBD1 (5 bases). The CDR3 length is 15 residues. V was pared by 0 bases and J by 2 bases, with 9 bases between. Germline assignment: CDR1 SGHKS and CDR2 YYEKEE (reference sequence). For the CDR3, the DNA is TGTGCCAGCAGCTTGGAGGGGTGGGGCAATCAGCCCCAGCATTTT. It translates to CASSLEGWGNQPQHF.

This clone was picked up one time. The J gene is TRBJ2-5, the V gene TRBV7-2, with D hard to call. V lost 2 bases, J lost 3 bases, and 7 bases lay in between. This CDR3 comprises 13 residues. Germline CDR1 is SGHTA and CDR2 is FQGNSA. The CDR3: CASSLTSEETQYF. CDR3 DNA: TGTGCCAGCAGCTTAACGAGTGAAGAGACCCAGTACTTC.

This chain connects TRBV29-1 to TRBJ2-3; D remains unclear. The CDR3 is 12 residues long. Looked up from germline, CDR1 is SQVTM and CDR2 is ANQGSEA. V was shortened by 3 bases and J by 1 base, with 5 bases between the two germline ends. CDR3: CSVDSGTDTQYF. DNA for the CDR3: TGCAGCGTTGACAGCGGCACAGATACGCAGTATTTT.

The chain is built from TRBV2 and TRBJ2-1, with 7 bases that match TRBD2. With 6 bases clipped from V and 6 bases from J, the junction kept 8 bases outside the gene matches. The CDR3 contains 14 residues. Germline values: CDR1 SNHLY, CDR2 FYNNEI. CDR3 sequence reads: CASSDRGVGNEQFF. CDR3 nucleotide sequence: TGTGCCAGCAGCGACCGGGGGGTGGGCAATGAGCAGTTCTTC.

The CDR3 DNA sequence: TGTGCCAGCAGCTTAGCCCCGGGGAAAGATACGCAGTATTTT. Translating gives CASSLAPGKDTQYF. The genes are TRBV7-2 and TRBJ2-3; maybe TRBD2 (5 bases). The V gene lost 0 bases and the J gene lost 5 bases, with 9 bases spanning the gap. CDR1 and CDR2 (germline): SGHTA, FQGNSA. The CDR3 consists of 14 residues.

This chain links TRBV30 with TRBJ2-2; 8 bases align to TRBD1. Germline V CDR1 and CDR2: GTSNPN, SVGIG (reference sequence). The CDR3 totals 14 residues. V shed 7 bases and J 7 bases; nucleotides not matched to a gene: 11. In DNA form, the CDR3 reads TGTGCCTTTATCGACAGGGGTATGAACGGGGAGCTGTTTTTT. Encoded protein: CAFIDRGMNGELFF.

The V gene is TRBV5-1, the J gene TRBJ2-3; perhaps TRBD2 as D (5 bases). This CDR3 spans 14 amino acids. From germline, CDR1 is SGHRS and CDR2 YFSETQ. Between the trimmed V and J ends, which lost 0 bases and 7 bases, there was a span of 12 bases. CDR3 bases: TGCGCCAGCAGCTTGGGCCTAGCTTCAAATACGCAGTATTTT. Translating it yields CASSLGLASNTQYF.

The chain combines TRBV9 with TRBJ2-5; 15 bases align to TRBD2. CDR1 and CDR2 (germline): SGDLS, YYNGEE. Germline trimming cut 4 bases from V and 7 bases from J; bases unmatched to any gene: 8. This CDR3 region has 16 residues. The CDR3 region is CASSPGTSGGSGTQYF. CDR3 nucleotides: TGTGCCAGCAGCCCCGGGACTAGCGGGGGGTCAGGGACCCAGTACTTC.

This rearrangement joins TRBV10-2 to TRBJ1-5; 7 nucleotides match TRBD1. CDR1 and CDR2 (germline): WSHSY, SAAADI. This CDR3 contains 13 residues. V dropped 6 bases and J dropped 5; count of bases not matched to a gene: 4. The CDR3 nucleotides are TGCGCCAGCAGAGACAGGGTGGATCAGCCCCAGCATTTT. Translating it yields CASRDRVDQPQHF.

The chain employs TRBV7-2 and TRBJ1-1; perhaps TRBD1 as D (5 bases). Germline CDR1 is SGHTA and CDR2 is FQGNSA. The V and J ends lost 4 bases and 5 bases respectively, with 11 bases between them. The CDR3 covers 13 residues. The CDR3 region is CASSSVRGTEAFF. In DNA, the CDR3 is TGTGCCAGCAGCTCCGTCCGGGGGACTGAAGCTTTCTTT. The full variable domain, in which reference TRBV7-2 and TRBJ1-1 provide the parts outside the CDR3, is GAGVSQSPSNKVTEKGKDVELRCDPISGHTALYWYRQSLGQGLEFLIYFQGNSAPDKSGLPSDRFSAERTGGSVSTLTIQRTQQEDSAVYLCASSSVRGTEAFFGQGTRLTVV.

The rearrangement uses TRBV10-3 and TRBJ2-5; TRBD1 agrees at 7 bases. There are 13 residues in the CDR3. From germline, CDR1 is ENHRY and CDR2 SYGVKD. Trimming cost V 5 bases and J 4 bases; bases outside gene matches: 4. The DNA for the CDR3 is TGTGCCATCAGTCGACAGGGACGAGAGACCCAGTACTTC. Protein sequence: CAISRQGRETQYF.

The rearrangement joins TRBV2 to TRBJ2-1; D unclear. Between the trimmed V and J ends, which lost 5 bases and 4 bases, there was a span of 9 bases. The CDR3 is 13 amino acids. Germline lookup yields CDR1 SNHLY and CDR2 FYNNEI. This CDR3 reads CASSPRRYNEQFF. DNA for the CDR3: TGTGCCAGCAGTCCCCGTCGGTACAATGAGCAGTTCTTC. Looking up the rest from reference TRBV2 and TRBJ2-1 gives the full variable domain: EPEVTQTPSHQVTQMGQEVILRCVPISNHLYFYWYRQILGQKVEFLVSFYNNEISEKSEIFDDQFSVERPDGSNFTLKIRSTKLEDSAMYFCASSPRRYNEQFFGPGTRLTVL.

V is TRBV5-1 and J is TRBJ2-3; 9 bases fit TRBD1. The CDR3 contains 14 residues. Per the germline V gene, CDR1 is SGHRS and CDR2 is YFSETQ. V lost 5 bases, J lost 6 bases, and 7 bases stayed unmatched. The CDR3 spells CASREQGAEDTQYF. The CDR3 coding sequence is TGCGCCAGCAGAGAACAGGGGGCGGAGGATACGCAGTATTTT.

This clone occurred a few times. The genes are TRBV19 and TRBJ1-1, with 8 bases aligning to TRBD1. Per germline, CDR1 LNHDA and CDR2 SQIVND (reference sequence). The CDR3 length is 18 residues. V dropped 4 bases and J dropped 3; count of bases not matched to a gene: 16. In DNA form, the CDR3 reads TGTGCCAGTAGTAATCTACTCCTAAGACAGGGGTTCGACACTGAAGCTTTCTTT. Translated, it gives CASSNLLLRQGFDTEAFF.

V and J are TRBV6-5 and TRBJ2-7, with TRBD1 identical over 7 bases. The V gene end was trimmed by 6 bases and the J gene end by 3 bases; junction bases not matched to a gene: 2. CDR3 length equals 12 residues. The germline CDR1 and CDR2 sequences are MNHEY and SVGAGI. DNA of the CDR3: TGTGCCAGCAGGACAGGGCACTACGAGCAGTACTTC. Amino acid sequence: CASRTGHYEQYF.

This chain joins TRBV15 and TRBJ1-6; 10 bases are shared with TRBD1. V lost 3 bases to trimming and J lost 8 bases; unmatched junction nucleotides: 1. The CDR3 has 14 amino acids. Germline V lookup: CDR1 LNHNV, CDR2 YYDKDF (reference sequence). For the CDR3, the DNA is TGTGCCACCAGCAGCGGACAGGGGGATTCACCCCTCCACTTT. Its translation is CATSSGQGDSPLHF. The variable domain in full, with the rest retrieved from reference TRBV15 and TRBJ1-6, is DAMVIQNPRYQVTQFGKPVTLSCSQTLNHNVMYWYQQKSSQAPKLLFHYYDKDFNNEADTPDNFQSRRPNTSFCFLDIRSPGLGDTAMYLCATSSGQGDSPLHFGNGTRLTVT.

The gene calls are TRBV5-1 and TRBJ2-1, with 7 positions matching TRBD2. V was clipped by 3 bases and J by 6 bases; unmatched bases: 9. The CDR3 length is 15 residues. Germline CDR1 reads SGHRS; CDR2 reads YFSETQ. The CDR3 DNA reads TGCGCCAGCAGCTCGCGGCGGGAGCCCCTCAATGAGCAGTTCTTC. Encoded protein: CASSSRREPLNEQFF.

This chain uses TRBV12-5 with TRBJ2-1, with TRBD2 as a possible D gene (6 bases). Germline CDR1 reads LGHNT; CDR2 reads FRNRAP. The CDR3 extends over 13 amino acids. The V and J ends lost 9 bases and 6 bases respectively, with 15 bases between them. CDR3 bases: TGTGCTAGCGAACCATTGGGGGGCAATGAGCAGTTCTTC. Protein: CASEPLGGNEQFF.

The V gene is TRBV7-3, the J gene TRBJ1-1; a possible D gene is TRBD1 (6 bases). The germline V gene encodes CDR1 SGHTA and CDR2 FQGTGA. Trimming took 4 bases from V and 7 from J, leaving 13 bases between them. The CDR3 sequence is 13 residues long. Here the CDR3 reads CASSSLTGHEAFF. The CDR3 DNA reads TGTGCCAGCAGCTCGCTGACAGGCCATGAAGCTTTCTTT.

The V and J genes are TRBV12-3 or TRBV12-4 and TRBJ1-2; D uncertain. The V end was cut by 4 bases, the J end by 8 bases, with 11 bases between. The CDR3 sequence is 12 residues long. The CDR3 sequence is CASSSLSGGYTF. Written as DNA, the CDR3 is TGTGCCAGCAGTTCATTGTCGGGGGGCTACACCTTC.

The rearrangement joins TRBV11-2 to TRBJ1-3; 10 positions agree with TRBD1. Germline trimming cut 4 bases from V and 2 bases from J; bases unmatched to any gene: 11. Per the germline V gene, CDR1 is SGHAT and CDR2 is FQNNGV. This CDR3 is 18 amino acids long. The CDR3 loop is CASSSTRQGARAGNTIYF. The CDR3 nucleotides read TGTGCCAGCAGCTCCACTCGACAGGGGGCTAGGGCTGGAAACACCATATATTTT.

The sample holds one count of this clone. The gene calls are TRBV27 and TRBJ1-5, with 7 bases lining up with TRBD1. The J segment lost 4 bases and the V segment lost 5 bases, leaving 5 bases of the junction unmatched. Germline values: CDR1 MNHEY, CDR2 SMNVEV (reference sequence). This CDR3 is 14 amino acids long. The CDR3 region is CASSLQGRNQPQHF. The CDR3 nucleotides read TGTGCCAGCAGTCTACAGGGGAGGAATCAGCCCCAGCATTTT.

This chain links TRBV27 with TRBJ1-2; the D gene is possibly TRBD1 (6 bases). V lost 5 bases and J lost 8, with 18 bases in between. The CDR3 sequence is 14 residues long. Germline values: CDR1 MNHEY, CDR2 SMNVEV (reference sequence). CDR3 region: CASSPKRQVRGYTF. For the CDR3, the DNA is TGTGCCAGCAGTCCCAAACGACAGGTGCGGGGCTACACCTTC.

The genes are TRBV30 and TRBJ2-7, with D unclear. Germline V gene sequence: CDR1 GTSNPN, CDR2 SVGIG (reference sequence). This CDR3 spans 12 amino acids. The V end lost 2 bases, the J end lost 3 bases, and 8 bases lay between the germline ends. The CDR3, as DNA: TGTGCCTGGAGTATCCAAAACTACGAGCAGTACTTC. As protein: CAWSIQNYEQYF.

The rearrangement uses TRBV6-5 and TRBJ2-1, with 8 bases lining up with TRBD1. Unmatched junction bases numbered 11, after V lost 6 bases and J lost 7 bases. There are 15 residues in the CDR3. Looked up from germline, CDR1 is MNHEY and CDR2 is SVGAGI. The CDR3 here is CASRPRGTGGNEQFF. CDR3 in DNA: TGTGCCAGCAGACCCCGTGGTACAGGGGGGAATGAGCAGTTCTTC.